This TCR beta chain was observed in a study of regulatory T cells in long-lasting Graves disease. HTBI primers from iRepertoire and Arm-PCR of CDR3 regions yielded the TCR beta libraries. Each CDR3 protein gets one entry after TCRdb re-called the multiplex PCR reads with MiXCR. The sample has hundreds of thousands of distinct CDR3 sequences; 20% are singletons. Time point described: persistent/refractory GD, antithyroid drugs over 5 years with positive TRAb. With RNA extracted from PBMCs as input, the TCR library was made. This clonotype has only a few counts. The TCR was taken from a female donor with Graves disease. Sequencing was performed on peripheral blood mononuclear cells (PBMCs), taken when the disease was refractory, from a patient treated with antithyroid drugs.

The CDR3 loop is CASSWQMNTEAFF. CDR3 nucleotide sequence: TGTGCCAGCAGCTGGCAGATGAACACTGAAGCTTTCTTT. The chain combines TRBV7-2 with TRBJ1-1; the D is unclear. This CDR3 spans 13 amino acids. From germline, CDR1 is SGHTA and CDR2 FQGNSA. The ends were cut back, 4 bases at V and 0 bases at J, with 6 bases in the middle.